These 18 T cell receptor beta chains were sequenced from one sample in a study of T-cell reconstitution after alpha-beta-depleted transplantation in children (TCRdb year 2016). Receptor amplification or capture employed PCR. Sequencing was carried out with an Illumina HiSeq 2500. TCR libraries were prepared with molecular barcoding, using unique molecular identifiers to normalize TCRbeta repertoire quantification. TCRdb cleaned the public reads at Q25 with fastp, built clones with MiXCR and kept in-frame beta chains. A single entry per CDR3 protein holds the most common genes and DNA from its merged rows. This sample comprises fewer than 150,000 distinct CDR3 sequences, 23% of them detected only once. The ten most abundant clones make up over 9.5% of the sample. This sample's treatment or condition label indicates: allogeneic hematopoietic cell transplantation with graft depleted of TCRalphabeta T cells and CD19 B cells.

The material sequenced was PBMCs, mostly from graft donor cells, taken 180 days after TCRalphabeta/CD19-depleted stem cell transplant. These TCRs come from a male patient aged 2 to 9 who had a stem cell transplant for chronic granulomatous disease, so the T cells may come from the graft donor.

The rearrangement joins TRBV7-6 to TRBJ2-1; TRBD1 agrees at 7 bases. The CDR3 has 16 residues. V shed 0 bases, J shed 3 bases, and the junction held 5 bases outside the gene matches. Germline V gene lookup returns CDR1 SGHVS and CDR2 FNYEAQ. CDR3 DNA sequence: TGTGCCAGCAGCTTAGCGGGACAGTTTAGCTACAATGAGCAGTTCTTC. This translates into CASSLAGQFSYNEQFF.

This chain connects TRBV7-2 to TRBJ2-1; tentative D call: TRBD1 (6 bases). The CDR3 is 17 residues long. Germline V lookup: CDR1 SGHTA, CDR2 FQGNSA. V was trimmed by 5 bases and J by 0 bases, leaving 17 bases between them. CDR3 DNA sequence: TGTGCCAGCAGCGCTTACCCAGGGGTATCCTCCTACAATGAGCAGTTCTTC. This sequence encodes CASSAYPGVSSYNEQFF.

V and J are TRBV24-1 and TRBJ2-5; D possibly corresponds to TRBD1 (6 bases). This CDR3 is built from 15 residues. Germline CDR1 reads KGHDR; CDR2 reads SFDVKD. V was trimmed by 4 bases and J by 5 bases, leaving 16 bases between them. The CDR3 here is CATSDPTGPVETQYF. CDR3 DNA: TGTGCCACCAGTGACCCGACAGGACCCGTGGAGACCCAGTACTTC.

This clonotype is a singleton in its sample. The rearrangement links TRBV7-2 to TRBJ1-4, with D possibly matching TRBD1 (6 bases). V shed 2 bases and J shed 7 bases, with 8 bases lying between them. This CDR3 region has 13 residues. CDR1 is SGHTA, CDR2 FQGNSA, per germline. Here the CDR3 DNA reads TGTGCCAGCAGCTTAATGGACAGTGAAAAACTGTTTTTT. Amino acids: CASSLMDSEKLFF.

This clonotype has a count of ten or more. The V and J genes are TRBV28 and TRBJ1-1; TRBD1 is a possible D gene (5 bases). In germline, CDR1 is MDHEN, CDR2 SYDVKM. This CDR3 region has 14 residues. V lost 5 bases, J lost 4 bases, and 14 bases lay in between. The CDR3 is CASSPPGAGTEAFF. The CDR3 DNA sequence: TGTGCCAGCAGTCCCCCCGGGGCGGGCACTGAAGCTTTCTTT.

The CDR3 nucleotides are TGCGCCAGCAGCTTTTTGGACAACTCCTACGAGCAGTACTTC. This gives the protein CASSFLDNSYEQYF. V usage is TRBV5-1 and J usage is TRBJ2-7; TRBD1 is a possible D gene (5 bases). The CDR3 contains 14 residues. CDR1 SGHRS and CDR2 YFSETQ come from the germline V gene. Trimming removed 2 bases from V and 0 bases from J, with 9 bases in between.

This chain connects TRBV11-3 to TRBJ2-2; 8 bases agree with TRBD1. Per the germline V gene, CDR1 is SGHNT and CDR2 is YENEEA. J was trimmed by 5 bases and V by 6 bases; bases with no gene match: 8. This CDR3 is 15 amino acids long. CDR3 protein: CASSRTGLRTGELFF. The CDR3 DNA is TGTGCCAGCAGTCGGACAGGGCTGAGGACCGGGGAGCTGTTTTTT.

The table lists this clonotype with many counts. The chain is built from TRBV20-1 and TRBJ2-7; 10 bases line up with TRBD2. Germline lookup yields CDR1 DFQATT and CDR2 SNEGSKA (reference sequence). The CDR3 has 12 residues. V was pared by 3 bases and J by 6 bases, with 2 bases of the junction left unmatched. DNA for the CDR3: TGCAGTGCTAGCCTAGCGGGAGCCGAGCAGTACTTC. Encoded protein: CSASLAGAEQYF.

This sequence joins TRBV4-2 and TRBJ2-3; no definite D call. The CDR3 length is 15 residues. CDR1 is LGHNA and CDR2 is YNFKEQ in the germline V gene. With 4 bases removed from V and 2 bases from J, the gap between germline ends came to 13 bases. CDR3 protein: CASSRQGVNTDTQYF. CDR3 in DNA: TGTGCCAGCAGCCGGCAAGGTGTCAACACAGATACGCAGTATTTT.

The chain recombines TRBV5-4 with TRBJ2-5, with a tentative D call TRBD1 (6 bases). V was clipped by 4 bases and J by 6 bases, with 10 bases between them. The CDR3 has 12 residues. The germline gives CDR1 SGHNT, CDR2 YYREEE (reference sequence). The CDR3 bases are TGTGCCAGCAGCCTCGACAGGAAGACCCAGTACTTC. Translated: CASSLDRKTQYF.

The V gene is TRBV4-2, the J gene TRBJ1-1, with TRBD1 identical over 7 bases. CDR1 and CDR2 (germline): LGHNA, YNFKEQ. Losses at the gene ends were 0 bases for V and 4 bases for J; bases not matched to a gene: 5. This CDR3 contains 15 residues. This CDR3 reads CASSQDATGVTEAFF. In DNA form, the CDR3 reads TGTGCCAGCAGCCAAGATGCAACAGGGGTCACTGAAGCTTTCTTT.

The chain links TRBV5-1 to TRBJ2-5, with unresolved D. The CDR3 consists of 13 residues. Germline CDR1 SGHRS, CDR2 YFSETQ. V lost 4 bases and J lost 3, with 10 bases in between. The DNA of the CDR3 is TGCGCCAGCAGCGAGCCAGTAGAAGAGACCCAGTACTTC. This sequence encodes CASSEPVEETQYF.

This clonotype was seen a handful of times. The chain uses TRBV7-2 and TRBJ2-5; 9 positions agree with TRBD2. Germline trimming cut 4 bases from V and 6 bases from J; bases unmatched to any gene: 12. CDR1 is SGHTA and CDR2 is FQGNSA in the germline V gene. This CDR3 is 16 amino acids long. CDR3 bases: TGTGCCAGCAGCTCCCGCGGGGGGGTGCTTTTGCAGACCCAGTACTTC. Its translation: CASSSRGGVLLQTQYF.

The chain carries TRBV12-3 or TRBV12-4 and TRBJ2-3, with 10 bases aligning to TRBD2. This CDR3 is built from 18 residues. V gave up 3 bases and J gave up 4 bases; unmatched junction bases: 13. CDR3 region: CASSFRALAGVIADTQYF. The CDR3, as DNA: TGTGCCAGCAGTTTCAGGGCGCTAGCGGGAGTTATCGCAGATACGCAGTATTTT.

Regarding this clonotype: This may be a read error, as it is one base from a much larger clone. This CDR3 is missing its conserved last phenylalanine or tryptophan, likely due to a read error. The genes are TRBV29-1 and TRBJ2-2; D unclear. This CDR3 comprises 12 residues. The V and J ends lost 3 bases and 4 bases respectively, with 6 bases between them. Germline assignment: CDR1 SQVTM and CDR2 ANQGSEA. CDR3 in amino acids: CSVDRATGELFS. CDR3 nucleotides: TGCAGCGTTGATAGGGCCACCGGGGAGCTGTTTTCT.

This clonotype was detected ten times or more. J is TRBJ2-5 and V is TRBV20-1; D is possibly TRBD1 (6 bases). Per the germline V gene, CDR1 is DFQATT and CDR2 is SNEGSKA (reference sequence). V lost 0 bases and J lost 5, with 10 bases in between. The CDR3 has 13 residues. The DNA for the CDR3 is TGCAGTGCTAGAGATCAGGGGTGGGAGACCCAGTACTTC. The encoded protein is CSARDQGWETQYF.

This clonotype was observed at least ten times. The CDR3 loop is CASSRLGGPQETQYF. CDR3 coding DNA: TGTGCCAGCAGCCGGCTTGGAGGGCCCCAAGAGACCCAGTACTTC. The chain joins TRBV6-1 to TRBJ2-5, with D possibly matching TRBD2 (6 bases). Germline V gene sequence: CDR1 MNHNS, CDR2 SASEGT. Trimming cost V 6 bases and J 1 base, with 15 bases left between them. The CDR3 consists of 15 residues.

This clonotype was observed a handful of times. The CDR3 region has the DNA TGTGCCAGCAGCTCCGCGGGAGAGACCCAGTACTTC. Its translation is CASSSAGETQYF. J is TRBJ2-5 and V is TRBV7-9, with D possibly TRBD2 on 5 matching bases. Trimming shortened V by 4 bases and J by 4 bases, and 7 bases separated the two germline ends. There are 12 residues in the CDR3. Germline CDR1 is SEHNR and CDR2 is FQNEAQ (reference sequence).